The clone carrying this TCR beta chain has ten or more counts. Antigen specificity is unknown. The data belong to a study of identical twins. Whole-study results and caveats: Twins' excess sharing was less marked for out-of-frame beta sequences. Recombination models fit unrelated individuals' TCR alpha sharing but underestimated twins'. Diverse VJ usage suggested most zero-insertion clonotypes were not invariant T cells.

Healthy Caucasians made up all donors. TCRdb re-analysed the 5' RACE reads in MiXCR, keeping a single row per CDR3 protein. The table has a few hundred thousand distinct CDR3 sequences, approximately 8.3% seen once. These records were also assigned to another study, of yellow fever vaccine responses in identical twins.

Sequences were obtained from CD8+ T cells sorted from blood. The receptor was derived from a woman younger than 30 in good health.

The CDR3 region is CASSRTVNTEAFF. CDR3 DNA sequence: TGTGCCAGCAGCCGGACAGTGAACACTGAAGCTTTCTTT. V is TRBV7-6 and J is TRBJ1-1; perhaps TRBD1 as D (6 bases). The length of the CDR3 is 13 residues. V lost 5 bases, J lost 0 bases, and 7 bases lay in between. CDR1 is SGHVS and CDR2 is FNYEAQ in the germline V gene.